The 10 T cell receptor beta chains reported below all come from one sample, sequenced in a study of regulatory T cells in long-lasting Graves disease. Building of the TCR beta libraries involved iRepertoire HTBI primers and Arm-PCR of CDR3 regions. TCRdb analysed the multiplex PCR reads with MiXCR anew, one entry per CDR3 protein. The sample consists of 350,000 to 500,000 distinct CDR3 sequences, roughly a fifth of them appearing once. This sample's time point: persistent/refractory GD, antithyroid drugs over 5 years with positive TRAb. With RNA extracted from PBMCs as input, the TCR library was made. The source material was peripheral blood mononuclear cells (PBMCs), sampled when the disease was refractory, from a patient treated with antithyroid drugs. The source of these receptors is a female donor with Graves disease.

At least ten counts were recorded for this clonotype. The J gene is TRBJ1-2, the V gene TRBV28; D unclear. The CDR3 spans 12 residues. The germline gives CDR1 MDHEN, CDR2 SYDVKM. V lost 5 bases to trimming and J lost 2 bases, with 6 bases between them. CDR3: CASSPTNYGYTF. For the CDR3, the DNA is TGTGCCAGCAGTCCGACGAACTATGGCTACACCTTC.

There are many counts of this clonotype. The V call is TRBV27, the J call TRBJ1-2; D perhaps matches TRBD1 (5 bases). Germline assignment: CDR1 MNHEY and CDR2 SMNVEV (reference sequence). Trimming cost V 2 bases and J 4 bases, with 11 bases left between them. CDR3 length: 14 amino acids. The CDR3 is CASSLRGTGYGYTF. In DNA, the CDR3 is TGTGCCAGCAGTTTAAGGGGTACCGGCTATGGCTACACCTTC.

The CDR3: CAPHRDRVTFF. The CDR3 DNA reads as TGTGCCCCCCATCGGGATAGGGTTACCTTTTTT. This sequence joins TRBV27 and TRBJ1-4; D not resolved. The CDR3 has 11 residues. Germline CDR1 and CDR2: MNHEY and SMNVEV (reference sequence). Deletions cut 11 bases from V and 17 bases from J, with 21 bases between. The full variable domain, with the rest looked up from reference TRBV27 and TRBJ1-4, is EAQVTQNPRYLITVTGKKLTVTCSQNMNHEYMSWYRQDPGLGLRQIYYSMNVEVTDKGDVPEGYKVSRKEKRNFPLILESPSPNQTSLYFCAPHRDRVTFFGSGTQLSVL.

This clonotype was seen more than once but under ten times. The J gene is TRBJ2-6, the V gene TRBV7-9; the match to TRBD2 covers 10 bases. Trimming removed 5 bases from V and 0 bases from J; junction bases left unmatched: 7. Germline CDR1 SEHNR, CDR2 FQNEAQ (reference sequence). This CDR3 region has 18 residues. The DNA for the CDR3 is TGTGCCAGCAGCGAGGGACTAGCGTATTCCTCTGGGGCCAACGTCCTGACTTTC. Its protein is CASSEGLAYSSGANVLTF.

V is TRBV7-3 and J is TRBJ1-1; TRBD1 matches 10 bases. The CDR3 is 13 residues long. The J segment lost 10 bases and the V segment lost 5 bases, leaving 7 bases of the junction unmatched. CDR1 is SGHTA and CDR2 is FQGTGA in the germline V gene. CDR3 sequence (DNA): TGTGCCAGCAGCCAGACAGGGGGCCAGGGAGCTTTCTTT. It is translated as CASSQTGGQGAFF.

This clonotype occurred many times. V gene TRBV7-2 combines with J gene TRBJ1-2, with TRBD1 matching 8 bases. This CDR3 contains 17 residues. The germline gives CDR1 SGHTA, CDR2 FQGNSA. J was trimmed by 4 bases and V by 5 bases; bases with no gene match: 15. The CDR3 DNA sequence: TGTGCCAGCAGCCCAGGGGCAGGGGGCCTAGGTGGCTATGGCTACACCTTC. It specifies CASSPGAGGLGGYGYTF.

V gene TRBV12-3 or TRBV12-4 combines with J gene TRBJ2-7; 8 bases are a match to TRBD1. After removal of 2 bases from V and 2 bases from J, the junction contained 8 bases not matched to a gene. The CDR3 spans 16 residues. CDR3 in DNA: TGTGCCAGCAGTTTATCCGGGACAGGCATGCCCTACGAGCAGTACTTC. This encodes CASSLSGTGMPYEQYF.

In its sample, this clonotype was seen once. A read error may be the cause here, since a much bigger clone is one base away. J is TRBJ2-7 and V is TRBV7-9; possibly TRBD2 for D (6 bases). The CDR3 runs 15 residues. CDR1 SEHNR and CDR2 FQNEAQ come from the germline V gene (reference sequence). CDR3 nucleotides: TGTGCCAGCAGCCCTCCCCCGGAGGGTTCCTACGAGCGGTACTTC. Its protein product is CASSPPPEGSYERYF. Supplemented by reference TRBV7-9 and TRBJ2-7, the full variable domain reads DTGVSQNPRHKITKRGQNVTFRCDPISEHNRLYWYRQTLGQGPEFLTYFQNEAQLEKSRLLSDRFSAERPKGSFSTLEIQRTEQGDSAMYLCASSPPPEGSYERYFGPGTRLTVT.

This chain uses TRBV5-1 with TRBJ1-1; TRBD1 aligns across 8 bases. This CDR3 has 14 amino acids. The V gene's germline CDR1 is SGHRS and CDR2 YFSETQ. The V segment lost 3 bases and the J segment 6 bases; nucleotides outside the gene matches: 7. The CDR3 bases are TGCGCCAGCAGCTCCGGACAGGGTATGGCTGAAGCTTTCTTT. It codes for CASSSGQGMAEAFF.

The V and J genes are TRBV20-1 and TRBJ2-5; maybe TRBD2 (5 bases). The end of the DNA fits TRBJ2-1 better, so the J call may be wrong. Germline CDR1 and CDR2: DFQATT and SNEGSKA (reference sequence). The CDR3 extends over 14 amino acids. Written as DNA, the CDR3 is TGCAGTGCTAGAGATAGTCTAGCACTCAATGAGCAGTTCTTC. This translates into CSARDSLALNEQFF.